The subject of this entry is one TCR beta chain. This clone was recorded only once. Its antigen is unknown. The sample holds no much larger clone one base away, and base qualities are not on file. The sample is drawn from a study of blood T cell repertoires in COVID-19 (dated by TCRdb to 2018 to 2021). About the investigation overall: Samples from collaborators originated in the United States, Italy and Spain and spanned both the acute and convalescent phases of COVID-19. The prospective study material was composed of cDNA or gDNA derived from T cells, B-cell-depleted T cells, or PBMCs. Where HLA class I and class II types were available, the types were taken from metadata supplied by the sample provider, not from assay-based typing. A de-identified subject ID, COVID-19 status, age in years and sex were almost always included in the sample metadata. The repertoires were released in a freely available public database meant as a resource for research on the immune response to SARS-CoV-2. Deeply sampled blood TCRbeta repertoires from subjects exposed to, actively infected with, or recovered from COVID-19 were included in the dataset. The samples were drawn from two sources: the first 160 participants of the ongoing ImmuneRACE study, and 1,000 to 1,500 subjects contributed by 6 global collaborators. Findings and caveats that apply to the study as a whole: The amount of clinical and demographic metadata varied by source and participant and was provided uncurated.

Whole blood was collected in K2EDTA tubes by collaborating institutions according to the institutions' own protocols. For TCRbeta analysis, collaborator samples were shipped as frozen whole blood, as isolated PBMCs, or as DNA extracted from either sample type. The immunoSEQ Assay, a bias-controlled multiplex PCR, was used to amplify TCRbeta CDR3 regions from genomic DNA. On the study's bioinformatics: The number of nucleated cells in each sample was estimated by amplification of reference gene primers within the assay. To quantify the absolute abundance of each unique TCRbeta CDR3 rearrangement, sequence reads were collapsed and filtered. For each sample, productive Simpson clonality was calculated by taking the square root of Simpson's diversity index across productive rearrangements. Sourced from immuneACCESS, this table was stored by TCRdb with only in-frame sequences that have V and J called. A share of the clones is absent; for the studies checked, an unresolved V gene accounts for under half, and the remainder has no known explanation. Clonal size and the V and J genes are those of that table, whereas D and trimming came from the DNA. In all, the sample holds 180,000 or so clones, and about 75% of those were seen once. Jointly, the top ten make up around 8.1% of the sample.

The sample was peripheral blood. The receptor comes from a woman between 45 and 60 years old with active or convalescent COVID-19.

Here the CDR3 is given as CASSFRGGGQPQHF. The DNA is TGTGCCAGCAGCTTTCGTGGGGGAGGTCAGCCCCAGCATTTT. Recombination linked TRBV12-1 to TRBJ1-5. TRBV12-1 is tagged as a pseudogene. The CDR3 runs 14 amino acids, cysteine and phenylalanine included. Just the 42-base CDR3 DNA is kept, in frame starting at base 1.